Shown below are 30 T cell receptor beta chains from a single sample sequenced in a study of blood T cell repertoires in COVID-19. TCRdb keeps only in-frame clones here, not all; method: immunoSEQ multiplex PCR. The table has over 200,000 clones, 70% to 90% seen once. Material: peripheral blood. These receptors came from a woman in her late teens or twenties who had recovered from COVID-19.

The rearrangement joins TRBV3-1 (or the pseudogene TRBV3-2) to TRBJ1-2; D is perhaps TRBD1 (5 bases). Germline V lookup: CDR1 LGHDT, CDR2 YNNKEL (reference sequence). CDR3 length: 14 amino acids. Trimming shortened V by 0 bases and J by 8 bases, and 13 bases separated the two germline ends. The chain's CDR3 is CASSQDWSGAGYTF. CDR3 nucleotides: TGTGCCAGCAGCCAAGATTGGTCTGGGGCCGGCTACACCTTC.

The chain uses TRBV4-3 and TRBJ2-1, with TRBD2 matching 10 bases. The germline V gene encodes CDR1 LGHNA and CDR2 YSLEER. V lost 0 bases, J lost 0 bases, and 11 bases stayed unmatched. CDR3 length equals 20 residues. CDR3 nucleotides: TGCGCCAGCAGCCAAGATAGAGCGGGAGGGCTTCCTAGCTCCTACAATGAGCAGTTCTTC. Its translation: CASSQDRAGGLPSSYNEQFF.

The CDR3 DNA reads TGTGCCAGCTCAAACGGACAGTTCTCTGGAAACACCATATATTTT. It yields the protein CASSNGQFSGNTIYF. The V gene is TRBV18, the J gene TRBJ1-3, with TRBD1 as a possible D gene (6 bases). This CDR3 comprises 15 residues. V lost 5 bases, J lost 0 bases, and 11 bases lay in between. The germline V gene encodes CDR1 KGHSH and CDR2 LQKENI.

CDR3 DNA: TGTGCCAGCAGTGCGGATATTCGGGGCGAGCAGTACTTC. This encodes CASSADIRGEQYF. The rearrangement links TRBV12-3 or TRBV12-4 to TRBJ2-7, with a tentative D call TRBD2 (5 bases). V lost 5 bases and J lost 6, with 14 bases in between. The CDR3 extends over 13 amino acids.

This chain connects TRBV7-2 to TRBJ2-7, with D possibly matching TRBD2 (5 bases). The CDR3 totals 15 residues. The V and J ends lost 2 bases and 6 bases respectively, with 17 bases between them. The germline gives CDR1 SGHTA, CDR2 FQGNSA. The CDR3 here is CASSLRGHKDAEQYF. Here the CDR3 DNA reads TGTGCCAGCAGCTTACGGGGTCATAAGGACGCCGAGCAGTACTTC.

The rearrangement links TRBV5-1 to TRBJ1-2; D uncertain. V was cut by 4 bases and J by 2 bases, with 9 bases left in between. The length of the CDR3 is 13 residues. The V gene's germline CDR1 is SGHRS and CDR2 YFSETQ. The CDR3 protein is CASSQQPNYGYTF. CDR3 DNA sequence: TGCGCCAGCAGCCAACAACCAAACTATGGCTACACCTTC.

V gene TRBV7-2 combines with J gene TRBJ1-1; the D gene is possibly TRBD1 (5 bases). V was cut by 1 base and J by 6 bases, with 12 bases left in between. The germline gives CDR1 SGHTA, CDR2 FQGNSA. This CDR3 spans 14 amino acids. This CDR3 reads CASSLVGQGPEAFF. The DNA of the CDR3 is TGTGCCAGCAGCTTAGTTGGGCAGGGCCCTGAAGCTTTCTTT.

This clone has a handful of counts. DNA of the CDR3: TGCGCCAGCAGCCCTAATGAAGAGACCCAGTACTTC. Translated, it gives CASSPNEETQYF. This sequence joins TRBV5-1 and TRBJ2-5; D remains ambiguous. Germline CDR1 is SGHRS and CDR2 is YFSETQ. This CDR3 is 12 amino acids long. V shed 4 bases and J shed 3 bases, with 7 bases lying between them.

CDR3 loop: CASSLTGTGYNYGYTF. CDR3 in DNA: TGTGCCAGCAGCCTCACCGGGACAGGGTATAACTATGGCTACACCTTC. This chain joins TRBV5-5 and TRBJ1-2, with TRBD1 identical over 9 bases. From germline, CDR1 is SGHKS and CDR2 YYEKEE (reference sequence). The CDR3 sequence is 16 residues long. V lost 4 bases and J lost 1; bases outside the gene matches: 8. The full variable domain, its missing parts supplied by reference TRBV5-5 and TRBJ1-2, is DAGVTQSPTHLIKTRGQQVTLRCSPISGHKSVSWYQQVLGQGPQFIFQYYEKEERGRGNFPDRFSARQFPNYSSELNVNALLLGDSALYLCASSLTGTGYNYGYTFGSGTRLTVV.

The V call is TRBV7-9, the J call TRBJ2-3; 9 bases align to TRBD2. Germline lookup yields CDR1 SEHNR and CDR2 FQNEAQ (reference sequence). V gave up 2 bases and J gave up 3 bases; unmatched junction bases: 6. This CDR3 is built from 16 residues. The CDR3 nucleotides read TGTGCCAGCAGCTTATATAGCGGGAGAGTTACAGATACGCAGTATTTT. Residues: CASSLYSGRVTDTQYF.

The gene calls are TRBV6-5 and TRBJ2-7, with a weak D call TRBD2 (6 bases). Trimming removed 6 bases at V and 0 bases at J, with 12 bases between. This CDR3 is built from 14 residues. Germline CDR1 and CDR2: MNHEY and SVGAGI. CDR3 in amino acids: CASSPGVGSYEQYF. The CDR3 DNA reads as TGTGCCAGCAGCCCGGGGGTAGGCTCCTACGAGCAGTACTTC.

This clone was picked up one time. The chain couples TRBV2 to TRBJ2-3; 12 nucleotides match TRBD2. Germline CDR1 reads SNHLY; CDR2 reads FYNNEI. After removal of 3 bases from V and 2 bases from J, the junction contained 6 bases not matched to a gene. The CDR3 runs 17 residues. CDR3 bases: TGTGCCAGCAGTGATCCTAGCGGGAGGGGCTACACAGATACGCAGTATTTT. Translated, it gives CASSDPSGRGYTDTQYF.

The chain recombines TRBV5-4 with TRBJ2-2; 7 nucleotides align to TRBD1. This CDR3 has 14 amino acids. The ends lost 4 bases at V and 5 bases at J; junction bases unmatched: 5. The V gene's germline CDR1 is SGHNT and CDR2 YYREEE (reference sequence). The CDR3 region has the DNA TGTGCCAGCAGCCGACAGGGTGTGACCGGGGAGCTGTTTTTT. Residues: CASSRQGVTGELFF.

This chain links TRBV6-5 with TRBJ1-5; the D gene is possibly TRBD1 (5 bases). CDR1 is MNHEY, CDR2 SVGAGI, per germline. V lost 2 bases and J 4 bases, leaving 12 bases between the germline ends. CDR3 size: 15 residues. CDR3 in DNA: TGTGCCAGCAGTTACCTCAGGGCAGGTAATCAGCCCCAGCATTTT. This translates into CASSYLRAGNQPQHF.

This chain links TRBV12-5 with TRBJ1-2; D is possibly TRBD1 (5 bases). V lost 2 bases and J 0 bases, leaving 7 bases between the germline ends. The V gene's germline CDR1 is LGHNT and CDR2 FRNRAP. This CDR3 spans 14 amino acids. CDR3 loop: CASGLTGSNYGYTF. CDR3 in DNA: TGTGCTAGTGGTTTGACAGGATCTAACTATGGCTACACCTTC.

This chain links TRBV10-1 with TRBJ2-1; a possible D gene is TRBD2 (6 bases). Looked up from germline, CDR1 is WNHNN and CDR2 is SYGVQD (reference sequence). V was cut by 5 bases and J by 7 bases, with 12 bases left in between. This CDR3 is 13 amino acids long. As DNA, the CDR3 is TGCGCCAGCAGTCGCGGTCGGGGGAATGAGCAGTTCTTC. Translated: CASSRGRGNEQFF.

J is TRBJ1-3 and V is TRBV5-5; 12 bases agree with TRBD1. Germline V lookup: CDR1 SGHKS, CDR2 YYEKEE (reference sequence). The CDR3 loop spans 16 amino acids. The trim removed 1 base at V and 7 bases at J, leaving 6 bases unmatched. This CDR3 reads CASSLRTGQGANTIYF. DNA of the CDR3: TGTGCCAGCAGCTTGCGGACGGGACAGGGGGCTAACACCATATATTTT.

The CDR3 DNA reads as TGTGCCAGCACCTATGGGGGGATTGATGAGCAGTTCTTC. Its translation: CASTYGGIDEQFF. The chain joins TRBV11-2 to TRBJ2-1; perhaps TRBD2 as D (6 bases). V was pared by 7 bases and J by 8 bases, with 15 bases between. Germline values: CDR1 SGHAT, CDR2 FQNNGV. The CDR3 contains 13 residues. The full variable domain, in which reference TRBV11-2 and TRBJ2-1 provide the parts outside the CDR3, is EAGVAQSPRYKIIEKRQSVAFWCNPISGHATLYWYQQILGQGPKLLIQFQNNGVVDDSQLPKDRFSAERLKGVDSTLKIQPAKLEDSAVYLCASTYGGIDEQFFGPGTRLTVL.

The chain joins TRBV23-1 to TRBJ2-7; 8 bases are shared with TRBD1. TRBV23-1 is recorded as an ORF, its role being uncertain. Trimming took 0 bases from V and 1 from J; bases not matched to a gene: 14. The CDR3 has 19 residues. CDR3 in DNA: TGCGCCAGCAGTCAATCAGGAATTCCGACAGGGGAAAGGTCCTACGAGCAGTACTTC. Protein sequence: CASSQSGIPTGERSYEQYF.

CDR3 coding DNA: TGTGCCAGCAGCTTGGGCACCAATCCGGGATCAGGCATCGGGGAGCTGTTTTTT. Translation gives CASSLGTNPGSGIGELFF. This chain uses TRBV5-6 with TRBJ2-2; a weak D match, TRBD2 (5 bases). This CDR3 comprises 18 residues. In germline, CDR1 is SGHDT, CDR2 YYEEEE. Trimming removed 0 bases from V and 7 bases from J, with 22 bases in between. Using reference TRBV5-6 and TRBJ2-2 for the parts outside the CDR3, the full variable domain is DAGVTQSPTHLIKTRGQQVTLRCSPKSGHDTVSWYQQALGQGPQFIFQYYEEEERQRGNFPDRFSGHQFPNYSSELNVNALLLGDSALYLCASSLGTNPGSGIGELFFGEGSRLTVL.

CDR3 DNA: TGTGCCAGCAGGCATCTCCAAGCAGGGGCCATAATCTTTAACTATGGCTACACCTTC. This codes for CASRHLQAGAIIFNYGYTF. The rearrangement links TRBV28 to TRBJ1-2; D might be TRBD1 (6 bases). The CDR3 runs 19 residues. Per the germline V gene, CDR1 is MDHEN and CDR2 is SYDVKM. The V and J ends lost 6 bases and 1 base respectively, with 27 bases between them.

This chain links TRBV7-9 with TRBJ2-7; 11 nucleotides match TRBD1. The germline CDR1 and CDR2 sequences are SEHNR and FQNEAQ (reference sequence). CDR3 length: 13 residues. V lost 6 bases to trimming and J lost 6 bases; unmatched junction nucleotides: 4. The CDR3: CASRSGTGGEQYF. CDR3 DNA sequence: TGTGCCAGCAGGTCCGGGACAGGGGGCGAGCAGTACTTC.

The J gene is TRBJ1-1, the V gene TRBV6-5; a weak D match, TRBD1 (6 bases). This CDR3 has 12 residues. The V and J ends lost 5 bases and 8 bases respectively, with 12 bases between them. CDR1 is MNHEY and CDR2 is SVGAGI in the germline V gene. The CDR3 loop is CASSPQQGEAFF. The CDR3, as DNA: TGTGCCAGCAGTCCTCAACAGGGAGAAGCTTTCTTT.

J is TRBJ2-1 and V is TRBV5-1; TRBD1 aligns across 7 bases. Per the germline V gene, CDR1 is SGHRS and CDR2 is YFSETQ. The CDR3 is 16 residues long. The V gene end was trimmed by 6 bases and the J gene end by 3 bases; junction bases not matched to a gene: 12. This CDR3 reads CASNKQGTVGYNEQFF. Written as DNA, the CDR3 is TGCGCCAGCAACAAACAGGGGACAGTGGGCTACAATGAGCAGTTCTTC.

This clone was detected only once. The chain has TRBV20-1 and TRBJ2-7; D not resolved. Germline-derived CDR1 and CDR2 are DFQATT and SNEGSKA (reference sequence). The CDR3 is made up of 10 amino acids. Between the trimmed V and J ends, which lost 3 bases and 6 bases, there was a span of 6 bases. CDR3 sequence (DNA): TGCAGTGCTAGTTCAGTCGAGCAGTACTTC. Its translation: CSASSVEQYF.

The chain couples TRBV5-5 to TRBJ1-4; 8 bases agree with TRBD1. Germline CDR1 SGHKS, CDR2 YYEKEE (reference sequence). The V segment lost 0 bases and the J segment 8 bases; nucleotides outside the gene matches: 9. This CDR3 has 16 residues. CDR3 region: CASSLDPTGVWEKLFF. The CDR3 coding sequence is TGTGCCAGCAGCTTGGACCCGACAGGGGTTTGGGAAAAACTGTTTTTT.

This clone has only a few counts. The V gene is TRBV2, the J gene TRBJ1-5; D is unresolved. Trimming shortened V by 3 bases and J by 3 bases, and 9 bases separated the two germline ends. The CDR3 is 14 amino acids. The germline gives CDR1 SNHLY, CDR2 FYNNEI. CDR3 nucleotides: TGTGCCAGCAGTGAGACAAGCAACAATCAGCCCCAGCATTTT. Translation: CASSETSNNQPQHF.

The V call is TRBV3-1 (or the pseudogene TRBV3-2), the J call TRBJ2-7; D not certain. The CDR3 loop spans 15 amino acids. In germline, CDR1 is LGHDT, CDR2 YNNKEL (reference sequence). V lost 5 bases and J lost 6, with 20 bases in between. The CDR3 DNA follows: TGTGCCAGCAGCTCTCGCTTGACTGGCTTGGGCGAGCAGTACTTC. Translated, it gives CASSSRLTGLGEQYF.

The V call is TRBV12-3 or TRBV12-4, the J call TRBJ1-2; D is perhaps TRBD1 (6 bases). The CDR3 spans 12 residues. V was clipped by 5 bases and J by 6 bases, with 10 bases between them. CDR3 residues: CASSTNRDGYTF. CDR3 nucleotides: TGTGCCAGCAGTACGAACAGGGATGGCTACACCTTC.

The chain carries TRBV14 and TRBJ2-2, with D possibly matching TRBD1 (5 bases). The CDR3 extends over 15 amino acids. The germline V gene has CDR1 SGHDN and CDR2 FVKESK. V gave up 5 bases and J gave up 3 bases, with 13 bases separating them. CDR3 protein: CASSIGAFDTGELFF. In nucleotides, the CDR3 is TGTGCCAGCAGCATTGGGGCATTTGACACCGGGGAGCTGTTTTTT. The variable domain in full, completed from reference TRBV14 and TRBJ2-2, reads EAGVTQFPSHSVIEKGQTVTLRCDPISGHDNLYWYRRVMGKEIKFLLHFVKESKQDESGMPNNRFLAERTGGTYSTLKVQPAELEDSGVYFCASSIGAFDTGELFFGEGSRLTVL.